Sequencing of this T cell receptor (beta chain) was carried out in a study of T cell responses to AZD1222 COVID-19 vaccine. Study outcomes and limitations: White British donors predominated, females outnumbered males, and clonal diversity was possibly underestimated. Recipients of AZD1222 seropositive at baseline numbered only 6 or 7. Repertoire sampling was restricted to post-peak T cell response timepoints.

Produced via immunoSEQ multiplex PCR; TCRdb's table is partial and in-frame only. The table has about 120,000 clones, 70% to 90% seen once. V shed 1 base and J 10 bases; nucleotides not matched to a gene: 0. The CDR3 length is 12 residues. The germline CDR1 and CDR2 sequences are LGHDT and YNNKEL (reference sequence). For this clone: Its antigen remains unidentified.

This TCR was recovered from an adult in good health. The sample was peripheral blood, taken on day 0 of AZD1222 vaccination. The J gene is TRBJ2-1, the V gene TRBV3-1 (or the pseudogene TRBV3-2), with 8 bases that match TRBD1. The CDR3 reads CASSQGDREQFF. The CDR3 coding sequence is TGTGCCAGCAGCCAAGGGGACAGGGAGCAGTTCTTC.